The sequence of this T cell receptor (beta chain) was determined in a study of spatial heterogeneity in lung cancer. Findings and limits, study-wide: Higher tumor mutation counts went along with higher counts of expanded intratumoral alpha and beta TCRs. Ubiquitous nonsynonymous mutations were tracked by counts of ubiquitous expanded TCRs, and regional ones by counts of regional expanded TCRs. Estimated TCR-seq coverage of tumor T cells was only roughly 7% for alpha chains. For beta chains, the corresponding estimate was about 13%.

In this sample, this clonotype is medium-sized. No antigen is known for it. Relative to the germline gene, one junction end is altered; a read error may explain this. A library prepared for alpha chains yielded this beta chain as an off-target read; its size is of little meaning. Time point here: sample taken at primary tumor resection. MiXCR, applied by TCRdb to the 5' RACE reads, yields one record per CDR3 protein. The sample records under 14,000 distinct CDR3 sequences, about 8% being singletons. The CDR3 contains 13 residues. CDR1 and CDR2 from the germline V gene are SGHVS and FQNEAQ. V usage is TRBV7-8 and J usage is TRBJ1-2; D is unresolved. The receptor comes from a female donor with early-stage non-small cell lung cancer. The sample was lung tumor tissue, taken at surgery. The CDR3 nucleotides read TGTGCCAGCAGCAAGACCCAATTCCCTCCTCTTAACTTC. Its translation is CASSKTQFPPLNF. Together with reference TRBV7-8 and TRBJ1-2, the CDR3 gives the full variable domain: GAGVSQSPRYKVAKRGQDVALRCDPISGHVSLFWYQQALGQGPEFLTYFQNEAQLDKSGLPSDRFFAERPEGSVSTLKIQRTQQEDSAVYLCASSKTQFPPLNFGSGTRLTVV.